These 24 T cell receptor beta chains were sequenced from one sample in a study of PD-L1 blockade in urothelial cancer. Profiled with immunoSEQ multiplex PCR; TCRdb holds only in-frame clones, not every one. The repertoire holds tens of thousands of clones, with roughly nine tenths as singletons. The sequencing used PBMCs, collected around atezolizumab (anti-PD-L1) treatment. These receptor sequences come from a woman in her 70s with urothelial cancer.

A note on this clone: Other nucleotide sequences from this sample produce the same CDR3. CDR3 DNA: TGCGCCAGCAGTGGAGGGTCCGGGGCCAACGTCCTGACTTTC. Amino acids: CASSGGSGANVLTF. The rearrangement joins TRBV5-1 to TRBJ2-6; D is possibly TRBD2 (6 bases). Trimming pared 5 bases from V and 4 bases from J, leaving 10 bases between. The germline gives CDR1 SGHRS, CDR2 YFSETQ. This CDR3 has 14 amino acids.

This clone was recorded once. This chain joins TRBV30 and TRBJ1-5; 8 bases are shared with TRBD1. Germline-derived CDR1 and CDR2 are GTSNPN and SVGIG (reference sequence). This CDR3 is 13 amino acids long. The ends lost 5 bases at V and 7 bases at J; junction bases unmatched: 7. The CDR3 loop reads CAWGGQGGQPQHF. In DNA, the CDR3 is TGTGCCTGGGGAGGACAGGGTGGACAGCCCCAGCATTTT. Complete variable domain (other parts from reference TRBV30 and TRBJ1-5): SQTIHQWPATLVQPVGSPLSLECTVEGTSNPNLYWYRQAAGRGLQLLFYSVGIGQISSEVPQNLSASRPQDRQFILSSKKLLLSDSGFYLCAWGGQGGQPQHFGDGTRLSIL.

The chain employs TRBV7-9 and TRBJ1-2, with 7 bases identical to TRBD1. The V gene end was trimmed by 5 bases and the J gene end by 2 bases; junction bases not matched to a gene: 8. Germline assignment: CDR1 SEHNR and CDR2 FQNEAQ (reference sequence). The CDR3 is made up of 15 amino acids. The DNA of the CDR3 is TGTGCCAGCAGCGAAAGCGGACAGGTGAACTATGGCTACACCTTC. Its protein product is CASSESGQVNYGYTF.

This clone was seen a few times. The chain joins TRBV4-2 to TRBJ2-1; 8 bases are a match to TRBD2. CDR1 LGHNA and CDR2 YNFKEQ come from the germline V gene. This CDR3 spans 17 amino acids. The V and J ends lost 0 bases and 3 bases, in that order; junction bases with no gene match: 7. CDR3 sequence reads: CASSQEPSGRSYNEQFF. CDR3 bases: TGTGCCAGCAGCCAAGAACCTAGCGGGCGAAGCTACAATGAGCAGTTCTTC.

The gene calls are TRBV5-1 and TRBJ1-2; the D gene is possibly TRBD1 (6 bases). V was clipped by 1 base and J by 2 bases, with 15 bases between them. The CDR3 contains 16 residues. Germline V gene sequence: CDR1 SGHRS, CDR2 YFSETQ. The CDR3 sequence is CASSLSGPGGNYGYTF. CDR3 sequence (DNA): TGCGCCAGCAGCTTGTCTGGGCCGGGGGGCAACTATGGCTACACCTTC.

This clone was seen a single time. This rearrangement joins TRBV27 to TRBJ1-3, with 7 positions matching TRBD1. The CDR3 totals 17 residues. Germline-derived CDR1 and CDR2 are MNHEY and SMNVEV (reference sequence). Trimming took 2 bases from V and 0 from J; bases not matched to a gene: 7. The CDR3 loop is CASSLAGGPFSGNTIYF. DNA of the CDR3: TGTGCCAGCAGTTTAGCAGGGGGTCCTTTCTCTGGAAACACCATATATTTT.

This chain links TRBV12-2 with TRBJ2-1; the DNA was not used to check the table's D call, TRBD1. TRBV12-2 is a known pseudogene. The CDR3 is made up of 16 amino acids. The DNA for the CDR3 is TGTGCAAGTCCCACGACGCAACAGGGGGCATTCGATGAGCAGTTCTTC. It specifies CASPTTQQGAFDEQFF.

The chain recombines TRBV6-1 with TRBJ1-5; no definite D call. This CDR3 comprises 15 residues. In germline, CDR1 is MNHNS, CDR2 SASEGT. Trimming took off 6 bases at V and 1 base at J, with 13 bases between the two ends. The CDR3 bases are TGTGCCAGCAGACCAACCGAGGAAAGCAATCAGCCCCAGCATTTT. It yields the protein CASRPTEESNQPQHF.

The sample holds a few counts of this clone. The V and J genes are TRBV29-1 and TRBJ1-1; D perhaps matches TRBD1 (6 bases). Germline lookup yields CDR1 SQVTM and CDR2 ANQGSEA. The CDR3 contains 15 residues. V lost 1 base and J lost 1, with 13 bases in between. The CDR3 loop is CSVEGVGGQNTEAFF. CDR3 DNA sequence: TGCAGCGTTGAAGGTGTCGGGGGGCAGAACACTGAAGCTTTCTTT.

This sequence joins TRBV5-1 and TRBJ2-1, with 8 bases matching TRBD2. CDR3 length equals 15 residues. The trim removed 3 bases at V and 2 bases at J, leaving 4 bases unmatched. Looked up from germline, CDR1 is SGHRS and CDR2 is YFSETQ. The CDR3 DNA follows: TGCGCCAGCAGCTACCTCGGGGGGGCCTACAATGAGCAGTTCTTC. This codes for CASSYLGGAYNEQFF. The full variable domain, completed using reference TRBV5-1 and TRBJ2-1, is KAGVTQTPRYLIKTRGQQVTLSCSPISGHRSVSWYQQTPGQGLQFLFEYFSETQRNKGNFPGRFSGRQFSNSRSEMNVSTLELGDSALYLCASSYLGGAYNEQFFGPGTRLTVL.

The rearrangement uses TRBV19 and TRBJ1-5; possible D gene TRBD1, 5 bases. V was trimmed by 7 bases and J by 0 bases, leaving 10 bases between them. In germline, CDR1 is LNHDA, CDR2 SQIVND (reference sequence). The CDR3 runs 14 residues. The DNA of the CDR3 is TGTGCCAGTATAGGGGCAGGTAGCAATCAGCCCCAGCATTTT. This encodes CASIGAGSNQPQHF.

The J gene is TRBJ2-2, the V gene TRBV10-3; TRBD1 matches 8 bases. Germline V gives CDR1 ENHRY, CDR2 SYGVKD. Germline trimming cut 4 bases from V and 7 bases from J; bases unmatched to any gene: 11. The CDR3 has 16 residues. CDR3 region: CAISGQGKRSHGELFF. CDR3 DNA sequence: TGTGCCATCAGTGGACAGGGGAAAAGGTCCCACGGGGAGCTGTTTTTT.

This clone appeared a few times. The chain joins TRBV15 to TRBJ1-5, with 10 bases matching TRBD1. The CDR3 has 19 amino acids. CDR1 is LNHNV and CDR2 is YYDKDF in the germline V gene (reference sequence). Losses at the gene ends were 0 bases for V and 2 bases for J; bases not matched to a gene: 10. CDR3 amino acids: CATSRDLRGTGEGNQPQHF. DNA for the CDR3: TGTGCCACCAGCAGAGATCTTAGGGGGACAGGGGAAGGCAATCAGCCCCAGCATTTT.

This clone was observed a few times. The chain carries TRBV2 and TRBJ2-1; 9 nucleotides align to TRBD1. V lost 3 bases and J lost 9; bases outside the gene matches: 9. The CDR3 length is 15 residues. In germline, CDR1 is SNHLY, CDR2 FYNNEI. CDR3 region: CASSERQGGLGEQFF. As DNA, the CDR3 is TGTGCCAGCAGTGAGAGACAGGGGGGGTTAGGTGAGCAGTTCTTC.

This sequence joins TRBV11-2 and TRBJ2-7, with D perhaps matching TRBD2 (6 bases). Per germline, CDR1 SGHAT and CDR2 FQNNGV. V was shortened by 8 bases and J by 5 bases, with 22 bases between the two germline ends. The CDR3 sequence is 15 residues long. The CDR3 region is CASAIEVLAKHEQYF. The CDR3 coding sequence is TGTGCCAGCGCTATAGAGGTGCTAGCGAAACACGAGCAGTACTTC.

This chain joins TRBV7-2 and TRBJ2-7, with 10 bases matching TRBD2. Unmatched junction bases numbered 9, after V lost 2 bases and J lost 2 bases. Germline V gene sequence: CDR1 SGHTA, CDR2 FQGNSA. This CDR3 is built from 17 residues. CDR3 coding DNA: TGTGCCAGCAGCTTATCGCTTATAGCGGGGGGACCCTACGAGCAGTACTTC. Translated: CASSLSLIAGGPYEQYF.

The chain has TRBV5-4 and TRBJ1-2, with D maybe TRBD1 (6 bases). The V gene lost 2 bases and the J gene lost 4 bases, with 18 bases spanning the gap. This CDR3 comprises 16 residues. Germline CDR1 SGHNT, CDR2 YYREEE (reference sequence). The CDR3 DNA reads as TGTGCCAGCAGCTTCGGGGACAAGGGGCTGAGCTATGGCTACACCTTC. Its translation: CASSFGDKGLSYGYTF.

The rearrangement links TRBV5-3 to TRBJ1-2; 11 nucleotides agree with TRBD1. TRBV5-3 is an ORF for which the function is uncertain. V shed 4 bases, J shed 4 bases, and the junction held 12 bases outside the gene matches. The CDR3 runs 17 residues. The CDR3 bases are TGTGCCAGAAGCGGACAACCCGGGACAGGGGGAATCTATGGCTACACCTTC. Residues: CARSGQPGTGGIYGYTF.

The V call is TRBV27, the J call TRBJ2-1, with 11 bases matching TRBD2. This CDR3 is built from 15 residues. The J segment lost 4 bases and the V segment lost 5 bases, leaving 4 bases of the junction unmatched. CDR1 and CDR2 from the germline V gene are MNHEY and SMNVEV (reference sequence). The CDR3 region has the DNA TGTGCCAGCAGTCTGACTAGCGGGATGTACAATGAGCAGTTCTTC. Translation gives CASSLTSGMYNEQFF.

The genes are TRBV5-1 and TRBJ1-2; maybe TRBD1 (6 bases). The germline CDR1 and CDR2 sequences are SGHRS and YFSETQ. CDR3 size: 15 residues. V was clipped by 0 bases and J by 4 bases, with 13 bases between them. CDR3: CASSLGEQGIYGYTF. CDR3 in DNA: TGCGCCAGCAGCTTGGGCGAACAGGGTATCTATGGCTACACCTTC.

This clone was observed a single time. The rearrangement links TRBV5-5 to TRBJ2-7; a weak D match, TRBD1 (6 bases). The CDR3 runs 14 residues. Germline CDR1 reads SGHKS; CDR2 reads YYEKEE (reference sequence). V was shortened by 0 bases and J by 2 bases, with 9 bases between the two germline ends. The CDR3 region has the DNA TGTGCCAGCAGCTTGGTGGCAGGGGCCTACGAGCAGTACTTC. Protein product: CASSLVAGAYEQYF. The whole variable domain, filled in from reference TRBV5-5 and TRBJ2-7, reads DAGVTQSPTHLIKTRGQQVTLRCSPISGHKSVSWYQQVLGQGPQFIFQYYEKEERGRGNFPDRFSARQFPNYSSELNVNALLLGDSALYLCASSLVAGAYEQYFGPGTRLTVT.

The gene calls are TRBV2 and TRBJ2-5; D is unresolved. The V and J ends lost 7 bases and 0 bases respectively, with 9 bases between them. The CDR3 is 13 amino acids. Germline assignment: CDR1 SNHLY and CDR2 FYNNEI. This chain's CDR3 is CASTSEYQETQYF. The CDR3 nucleotides are TGTGCCAGCACAAGCGAGTACCAAGAGACCCAGTACTTC.

This rearrangement joins TRBV7-2 to TRBJ1-5, with 9 bases identical to TRBD1. After removal of 1 base from V and 5 bases from J, the junction contained 0 bases not matched to a gene. The CDR3 contains 14 residues. In germline, CDR1 is SGHTA, CDR2 FQGNSA. CDR3 DNA: TGTGCCAGCAGCTTAGGACAGGGGGATCAGCCCCAGCATTTT. It specifies CASSLGQGDQPQHF.

The chain couples TRBV30 to TRBJ2-5; maybe TRBD2 (7 bases). V was clipped by 1 base and J by 5 bases, with 14 bases between them. Per germline, CDR1 GTSNPN and CDR2 SVGIG (reference sequence). CDR3 length equals 14 residues. The CDR3 DNA sequence: TGTGCCTGGAGTGCGAGGGGGGGCCGCGAGACCCAGTACTTC. It codes for CAWSARGGRETQYF.